A selection of T cell receptor beta chains follows, all from one sample in a study of blood T cell repertoires in COVID-19. Clones were read by immunoSEQ multiplex PCR, and TCRdb kept only the in-frame ones, dropping some. The sample includes over 35,000 clones, 75% to 90% of them seen just once. The sequencing input was peripheral blood. Source of these receptors: a man aged 55 to 70 with active or convalescent COVID-19. Both conserved end residues are part of each CDR3. The D gene is left open where the match is weak. Expanded clones get a size class; other rows say once, few or many, or leave the size out.

V gene,D gene,clone size,J gene,CDR3 protein,CDR3 DNA
TRBV27,NA,NA,TRBJ1-6,CASAWGEYNSPLHF,TGTGCCAGCGCCTGGGGGGAGTATAATTCACCCCTCCACTTT
TRBV2,TRBD2,NA,TRBJ2-3,CASRPGLAGGSTDTQYF,TGTGCCAGCAGACCCGGACTAGCGGGAGGTAGCACAGATACGCAGTATTTT
TRBV30,NA,once,TRBJ2-1,CAWRGSHNEQFF,TGTGCCTGGAGGGGCTCCCACAATGAGCAGTTCTTC
TRBV7-9,NA,once,TRBJ1-1,CASSLLRGRPNTEAFF,TGTGCCAGCAGCTTATTAAGGGGCAGGCCGAACACTGAAGCTTTCTTT
TRBV7-8,NA,NA,TRBJ2-2,CASSSSRGELFF,TGTGCCAGCAGCTCCTCGAGAGGCGAGCTGTTTTTT
TRBV19,NA,NA,TRBJ1-3,CASSWTGQYSGNTIYF,TGTGCCAGTAGTTGGACGGGACAATACTCTGGAAACACCATATATTTT
TRBV19,NA,NA,TRBJ2-2,CASTALGAVILGNTGELFF,TGTGCCAGTACGGCACTTGGTGCAGTCATCCTGGGCAACACCGGGGAGCTGTTTTTT
TRBV2,NA,NA,TRBJ1-3,CASHVGGSGNTIYF,TGTGCCAGCCACGTCGGGGGCTCTGGAAACACCATATATTTT
TRBV18,NA,NA,TRBJ1-1,CASSAQRGAAEAFF,TGTGCCAGCTCCGCGCAACGGGGGGCGGCTGAAGCTTTCTTT
TRBV3-1/TRBV3-2,NA,NA,TRBJ1-2,CASRRPGYGYTF,TGTGCCAGCAGACGACCGGGCTATGGCTACACCTTC
TRBV7-9,NA,NA,TRBJ2-5,CASSPPSGLRETQYF,TGTGCCAGCAGCCCCCCGTCGGGACTCCGAGAGACCCAGTACTTC
TRBV15,TRBD1,NA,TRBJ1-5,CATSQSHGRGSNQPQHF,TGTGCCACCAGCCAAAGCCACGGCAGGGGGAGCAATCAGCCCCAGCATTTT
TRBV7-8,TRBD1,NA,TRBJ1-2,CASSRSVTGTDRDYGYTF,TGTGCCAGCAGCCGTTCAGTCACCGGGACTGACAGGGACTATGGCTACACCTTC
TRBV2,NA,few,TRBJ1-5,CASGAEVGQTGNQPQHF,TGTGCCAGCGGAGCGGAAGTCGGGCAGACCGGCAATCAGCCCCAGCATTTT
TRBV7-2,NA,NA,TRBJ2-2,CASSLSGGPGELFF,TGTGCCAGCAGCTTATCCGGGGGGCCGGGGGAGCTGTTTTTT
TRBV4-2,TRBD1,NA,TRBJ2-3,CASSQDIGLGDRGADTQYF,TGTGCCAGCAGCCAAGATATTGGTCTCGGGGACAGGGGCGCAGATACGCAGTATTTT
TRBV6-5,NA,NA,TRBJ1-4,CASNGQHGEKLFF,TGTGCCAGCAATGGACAACACGGTGAAAAACTGTTTTTT
TRBV5-4,NA,few,TRBJ1-2,CASSLDKTGYGYTF,TGTGCCAGCAGCCTGGACAAAACGGGATATGGCTACACCTTC
TRBV2,NA,NA,TRBJ1-5,CASSLDRSSNQPQHF,TGTGCCAGCAGTCTTGACAGGTCTAGCAATCAGCCCCAGCATTTT
TRBV7-9,NA,NA,TRBJ1-2,CASSLARYGYTF,TGTGCCAGCAGCTTAGCTCGGTATGGCTACACCTTC
TRBV19,NA,NA,TRBJ2-1,CASNLNSGQGGQFF,NA
TRBV29-1,TRBD1,NA,TRBJ1-4,CSVILVDRAEKLFF,TGCAGCGTTATTCTAGTCGACAGGGCTGAAAAACTGTTTTTT
TRBV10-1,NA,NA,TRBJ1-5,CASRPGNYSNQPQHF,TGCGCCAGCAGGCCCGGGAACTATAGCAATCAGCCCCAGCATTTT
TRBV5-6,NA,NA,TRBJ2-1,CASSFVGAAGARNEQFF,TGTGCCAGCAGCTTTGTGGGGGCTGCGGGAGCTAGGAATGAGCAGTTCTTC
TRBV6-2/TRBV6-3,NA,NA,TRBJ2-3,CASSYFGDTQYF,TGTGCCAGCAGTTACTTCGGAGATACGCAGTATTTT
TRBV28,NA,NA,TRBJ2-2,CASSSTNTGELFF,TGTGCCAGCAGTTCAACGAACACCGGGGAGCTGTTTTTT
TRBV29-1,TRBD1,NA,TRBJ1-5,CSGAGQGNQPQHF,TGCAGCGGTGCGGGACAGGGTAATCAGCCCCAGCATTTT
TRBV28,TRBD1,NA,TRBJ1-5,CASTPLGQGLNLVQPQHF,TGTGCCAGCACCCCCCTGGGACAGGGGTTGAACTTGGTTCAGCCCCAGCATTTT
TRBV28,TRBD2,NA,TRBJ2-3,CASTGLAGITGGTDTQYF,TGTGCCAGCACGGGACTAGCGGGGATCACGGGGGGCACAGATACGCAGTATTTT
TRBV7-2,TRBD2,NA,TRBJ2-1,CASSAIRASGGSRGEQFF,TGTGCCAGCAGTGCAATAAGGGCTAGCGGGGGTTCCCGTGGGGAGCAGTTCTTC
TRBV28,TRBD1,once,TRBJ1-2,CASRTGVLGYGYTF,TGTGCCAGCCGCACAGGGGTCCTCGGCTATGGCTACACCTTC